The source of this T cell receptor (beta chain) is a study of T cell repertoires in cytomegalovirus infection. Study summary: TCR beta signatures that were public indicated CMV infection and matching HLA type.

Study results and limitations: There were carriers of CMV plus the relevant HLA, and cumulative public TCR beta family frequency identified them. In two of eight donors, the top clonotype was HLA-C-restricted CMV-specific.

TCRdb independently ran MiXCR on the reads; one entry per CDR3 protein. The sample has 680,000 or so distinct CDR3 sequences; about 40% are singletons. CDR3 length: 13 residues. Germline loops: CDR1 ENHRY, CDR2 SYGVKD. V lost 0 bases and J 10 bases, leaving 10 bases between the germline ends. In this sample, this clonotype turned up a few times. Its antigen is currently unknown. This chain links TRBV10-3 with TRBJ2-1; D is possibly TRBD1 or TRBD2 (5 bases each). The sequence derives from a human donor in good health (CMV status not recorded). Some clones in this sample may be carry-over from other donors' samples. Sequences were obtained from PBMCs. DNA for the CDR3: TGTGCCATCAGTGAGTCGGGGACGCCGGAGCAGTTCTTC. Amino acids: CAISESGTPEQFF.